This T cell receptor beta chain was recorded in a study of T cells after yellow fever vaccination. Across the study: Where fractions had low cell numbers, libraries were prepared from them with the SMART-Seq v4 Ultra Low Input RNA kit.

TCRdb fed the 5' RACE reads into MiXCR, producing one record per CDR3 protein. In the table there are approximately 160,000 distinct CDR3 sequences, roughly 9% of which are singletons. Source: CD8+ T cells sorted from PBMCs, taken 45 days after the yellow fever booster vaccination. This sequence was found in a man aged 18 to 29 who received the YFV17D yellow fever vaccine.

CDR3 in DNA: TGTGCCAGCTCACCGGCGCGGGATTATGGCTACACCTTC. Its protein is CASSPARDYGYTF. The rearrangement uses TRBV18 and TRBJ1-2; no reliable D call. V gave up 3 bases and J gave up 5 bases, with 10 bases separating them. The CDR3 runs 13 residues. In germline, CDR1 is KGHSH, CDR2 LQKENI.